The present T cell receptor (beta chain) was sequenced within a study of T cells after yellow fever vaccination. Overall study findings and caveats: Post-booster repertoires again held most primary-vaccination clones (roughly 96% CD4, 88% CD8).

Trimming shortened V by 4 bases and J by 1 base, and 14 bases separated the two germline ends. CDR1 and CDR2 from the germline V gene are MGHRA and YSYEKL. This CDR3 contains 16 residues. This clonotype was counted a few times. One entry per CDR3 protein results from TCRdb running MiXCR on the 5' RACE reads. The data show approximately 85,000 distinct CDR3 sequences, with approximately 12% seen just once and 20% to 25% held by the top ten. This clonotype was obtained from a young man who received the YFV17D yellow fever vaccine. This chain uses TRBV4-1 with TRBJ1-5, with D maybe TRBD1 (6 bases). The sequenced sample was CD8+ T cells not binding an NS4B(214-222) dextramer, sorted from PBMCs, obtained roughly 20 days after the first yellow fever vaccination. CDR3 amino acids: CASSLSGERSNQPQHF. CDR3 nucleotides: TGCGCCAGCAGCCTGTCAGGGGAAAGAAGCAATCAGCCCCAGCATTTT.